The clone carrying this TCR beta chain was seen a handful of times. Under the authors' procedure: Amplification of reference gene primers provided the estimated nucleated cell counts. Assay used: immunoSEQ multiplex PCR; TCRdb lists only in-frame clones, some missing. V and J calls and clone size come straight from that table; D and trimming were deduced from the DNA. The data show tens of thousands of clones, roughly 90% seen once. The data originate from a study of blood T cell repertoires in COVID-19. Study in general: COVID-19 samples collected from the United States, Italy and Spain covered acute and convalescent phases. T cells, B-cell-depleted T cells, or PBMCs provided the cDNA or gDNA that served as material.

V gave up 3 bases and J gave up 5 bases; unmatched junction bases: 7. CDR1 and CDR2 from the germline V gene are SGDLS and YYNGEE. CDR3 length: 15 residues. The clonotype comes from a man in his sixties with acute or convalescent COVID-19. The chain couples TRBV9 to TRBJ2-3; 9 nucleotides agree with TRBD2. The sample consisted of peripheral blood. The CDR3: CASSETSGFQDTQYF. CDR3 nucleotides: TGTGCCAGCAGCGAGACTAGCGGTTTTCAAGATACGCAGTATTTT.